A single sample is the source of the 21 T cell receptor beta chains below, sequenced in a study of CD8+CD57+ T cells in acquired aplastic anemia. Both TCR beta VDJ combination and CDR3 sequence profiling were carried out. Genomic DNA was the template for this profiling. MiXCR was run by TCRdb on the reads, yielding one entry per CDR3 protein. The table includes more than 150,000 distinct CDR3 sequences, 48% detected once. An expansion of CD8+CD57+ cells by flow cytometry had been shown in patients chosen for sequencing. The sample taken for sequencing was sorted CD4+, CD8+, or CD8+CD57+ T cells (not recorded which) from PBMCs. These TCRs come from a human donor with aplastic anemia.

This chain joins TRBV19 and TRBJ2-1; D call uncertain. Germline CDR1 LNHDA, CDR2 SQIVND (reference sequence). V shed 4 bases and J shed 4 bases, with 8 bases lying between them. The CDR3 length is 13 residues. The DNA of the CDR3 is TGTGCCAGTAGTACAACGATTTACAATGAGCAGTTCTTC. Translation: CASSTTIYNEQFF.

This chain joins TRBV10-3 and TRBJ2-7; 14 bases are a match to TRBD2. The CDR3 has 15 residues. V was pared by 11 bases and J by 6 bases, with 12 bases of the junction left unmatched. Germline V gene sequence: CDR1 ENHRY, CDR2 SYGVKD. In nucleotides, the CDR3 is TGTGCCTCCGGTGCTATCGGACTAGCGGGAGGCGAGCAGTACTTC. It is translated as CASGAIGLAGGEQYF.

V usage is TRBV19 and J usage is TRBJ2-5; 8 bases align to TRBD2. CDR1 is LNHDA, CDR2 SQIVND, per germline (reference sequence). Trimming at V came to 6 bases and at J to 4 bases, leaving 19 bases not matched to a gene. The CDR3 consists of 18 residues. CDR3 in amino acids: CASSLYLRGLGELETQYF. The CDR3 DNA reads TGTGCCAGTAGCCTCTACCTCAGGGGACTAGGGGAGTTAGAGACCCAGTACTTC.

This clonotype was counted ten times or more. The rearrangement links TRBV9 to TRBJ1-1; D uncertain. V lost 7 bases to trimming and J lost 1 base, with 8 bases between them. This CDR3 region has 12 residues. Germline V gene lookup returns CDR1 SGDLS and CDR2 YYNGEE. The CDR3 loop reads CASQGPNTEAFF. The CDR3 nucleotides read TGTGCCAGCCAAGGACCGAACACTGAAGCTTTCTTT.

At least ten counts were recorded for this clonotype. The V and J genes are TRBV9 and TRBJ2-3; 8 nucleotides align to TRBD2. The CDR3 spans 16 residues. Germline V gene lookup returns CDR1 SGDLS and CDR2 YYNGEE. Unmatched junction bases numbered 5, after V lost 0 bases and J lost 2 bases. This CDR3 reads CASSVAGGGPTDTQYF. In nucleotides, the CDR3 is TGTGCCAGCAGCGTAGCCGGCGGGGGGCCCACAGATACGCAGTATTTT.

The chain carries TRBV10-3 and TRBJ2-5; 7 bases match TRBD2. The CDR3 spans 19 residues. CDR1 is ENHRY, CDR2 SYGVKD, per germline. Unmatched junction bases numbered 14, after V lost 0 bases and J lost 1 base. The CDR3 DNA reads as TGTGCCATCAGTGAGTCAGGGGAGGGTTGGCGCCCTTTCCAAGAGACCCAGTACTTC. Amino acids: CAISESGEGWRPFQETQYF.

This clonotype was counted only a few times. CDR3 nucleotides: TGTGCCAGCAGCTTGGGACAGGGTCTGACACCCCTCCACTTT. Translated: CASSLGQGLTPLHF. The chain has TRBV7-8 and TRBJ1-6; 9 positions agree with TRBD1. The J segment lost 11 bases and the V segment lost 3 bases, leaving 5 bases of the junction unmatched. The CDR3 loop spans 14 amino acids. Germline assignment: CDR1 SGHVS and CDR2 FQNEAQ. Drawing the rest from reference TRBV7-8 and TRBJ1-6, the complete variable domain is GAGVSQSPRYKVAKRGQDVALRCDPISGHVSLFWYQQALGQGPEFLTYFQNEAQLDKSGLPSDRFFAERPEGSVSTLKIQRTQQEDSAVYLCASSLGQGLTPLHFGNGTRLTVT.

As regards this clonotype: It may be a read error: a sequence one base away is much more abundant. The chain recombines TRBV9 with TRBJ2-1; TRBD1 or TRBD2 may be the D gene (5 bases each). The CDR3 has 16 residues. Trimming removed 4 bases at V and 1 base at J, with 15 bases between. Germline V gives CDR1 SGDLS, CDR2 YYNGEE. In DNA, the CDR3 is TGTGCCAGCAGCCCCGGGGCAGGGAGATCCTACAATGAGCAGTTCTTC. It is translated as CASSPGAGRSYNEQFF.

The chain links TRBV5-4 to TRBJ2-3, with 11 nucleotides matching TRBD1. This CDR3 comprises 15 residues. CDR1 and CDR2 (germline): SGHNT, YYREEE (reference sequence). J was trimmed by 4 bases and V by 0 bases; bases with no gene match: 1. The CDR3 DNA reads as TGTGCCAGCAGCTTGGTGGGACAGGGGGCAGATACGCAGTATTTT. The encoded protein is CASSLVGQGADTQYF.

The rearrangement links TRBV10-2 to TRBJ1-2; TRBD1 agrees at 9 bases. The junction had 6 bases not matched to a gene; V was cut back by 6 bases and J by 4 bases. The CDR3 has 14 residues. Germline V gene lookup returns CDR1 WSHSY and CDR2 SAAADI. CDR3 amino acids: CASREPGQGYGYTF. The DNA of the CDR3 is TGCGCCAGCAGGGAACCGGGACAGGGCTATGGCTACACCTTC.

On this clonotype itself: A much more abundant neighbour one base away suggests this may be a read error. The CDR3 sequence: CASSSPGGIGSYELYF. The CDR3 nucleotides are TGTGCCAGCAGCTCTCCAGGGGGTATAGGTTCCTACGAGCTGTACTTC. The chain carries TRBV11-2 and TRBJ2-7, with 7 bases aligning to TRBD1. CDR1 is SGHAT and CDR2 is FQNNGV in the germline V gene. CDR3 size: 16 residues.

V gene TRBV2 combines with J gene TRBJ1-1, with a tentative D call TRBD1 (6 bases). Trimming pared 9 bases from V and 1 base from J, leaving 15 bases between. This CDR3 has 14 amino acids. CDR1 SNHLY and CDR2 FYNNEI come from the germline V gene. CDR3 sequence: CARLGRGGNTEAFF. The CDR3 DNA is TGTGCCAGATTAGGCAGGGGAGGGAACACTGAAGCTTTCTTT.

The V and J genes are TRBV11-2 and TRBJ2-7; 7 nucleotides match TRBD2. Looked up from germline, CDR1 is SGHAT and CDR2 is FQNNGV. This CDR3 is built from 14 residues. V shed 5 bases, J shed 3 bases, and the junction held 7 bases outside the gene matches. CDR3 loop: CASSRDYPRYEQYF. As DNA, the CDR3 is TGTGCCAGCAGCCGGGACTATCCTCGCTACGAGCAGTACTTC.

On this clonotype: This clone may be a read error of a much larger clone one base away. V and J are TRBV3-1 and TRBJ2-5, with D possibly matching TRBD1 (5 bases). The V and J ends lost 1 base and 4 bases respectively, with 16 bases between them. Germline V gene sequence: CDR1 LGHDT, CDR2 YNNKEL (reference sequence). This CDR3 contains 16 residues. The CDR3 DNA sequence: TGTGCCAGCAGCCAAGTATTCGGCAGGGCACGAGAGACCCAGTACTTC. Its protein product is CASSQVFGRARETQYF.

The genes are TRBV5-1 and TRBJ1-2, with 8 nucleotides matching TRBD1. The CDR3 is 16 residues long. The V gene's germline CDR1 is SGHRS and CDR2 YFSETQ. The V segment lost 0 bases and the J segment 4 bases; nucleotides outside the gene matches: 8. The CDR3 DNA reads TGCGCCAGCAGCTTGGTTTCGGACAGGGACACCTATGGCTACACCTTC. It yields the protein CASSLVSDRDTYGYTF. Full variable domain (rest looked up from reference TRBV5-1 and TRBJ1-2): KAGVTQTPRYLIKTRGQQVTLSCSPISGHRSVSWYQQTPGQGLQFLFEYFSETQRNKGNFPGRFSGRQFSNSRSEMNVSTLELGDSALYLCASSLVSDRDTYGYTFGSGTRLTVV.

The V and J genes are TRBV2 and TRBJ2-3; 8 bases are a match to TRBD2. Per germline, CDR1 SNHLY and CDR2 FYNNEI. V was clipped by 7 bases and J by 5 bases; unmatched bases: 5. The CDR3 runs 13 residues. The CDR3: CASINRGGDTQYF. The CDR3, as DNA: TGTGCCAGCATAAACCGGGGGGGAGATACGCAGTATTTT.

CDR3 bases: TGCAGTGCTAGAGAGGACTACGAGCAGTACTTC. Protein: CSAREDYEQYF. The rearrangement links TRBV20-1 to TRBJ2-7; D not certain. The CDR3 spans 11 residues. The V and J ends lost 0 bases and 3 bases respectively, with 3 bases between them. Germline V gives CDR1 DFQATT, CDR2 SNEGSKA (reference sequence).

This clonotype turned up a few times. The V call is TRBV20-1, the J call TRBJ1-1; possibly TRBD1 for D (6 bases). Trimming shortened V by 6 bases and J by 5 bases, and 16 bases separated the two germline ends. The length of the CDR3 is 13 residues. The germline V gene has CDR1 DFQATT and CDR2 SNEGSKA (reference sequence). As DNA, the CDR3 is TGCAGTGCGTCCCGGGCAGGGGATACTGAAGCTTTCTTT. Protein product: CSASRAGDTEAFF.

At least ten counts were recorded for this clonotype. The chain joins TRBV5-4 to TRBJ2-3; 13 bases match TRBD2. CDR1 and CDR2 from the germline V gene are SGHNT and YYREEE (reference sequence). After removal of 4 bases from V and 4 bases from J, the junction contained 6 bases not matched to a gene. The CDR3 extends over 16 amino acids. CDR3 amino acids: CASSPLAGGRADTQYF. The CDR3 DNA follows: TGTGCCAGCAGCCCACTAGCGGGGGGGAGAGCAGATACGCAGTATTTT. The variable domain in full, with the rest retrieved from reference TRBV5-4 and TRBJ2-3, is ETGVTQSPTHLIKTRGQQVTLRCSSQSGHNTVSWYQQALGQGPQFIFQYYREEENGRGNFPPRFSGLQFPNYSSELNVNALELDDSALYLCASSPLAGGRADTQYFGPGTRLTVL.

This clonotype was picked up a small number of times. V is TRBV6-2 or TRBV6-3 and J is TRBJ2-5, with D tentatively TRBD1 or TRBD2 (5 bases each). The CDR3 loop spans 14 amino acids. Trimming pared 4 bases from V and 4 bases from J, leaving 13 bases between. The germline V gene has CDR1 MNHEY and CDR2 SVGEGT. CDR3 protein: CASSLARGLETQYF. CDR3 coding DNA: TGTGCCAGCAGTTTAGCGAGGGGATTAGAGACCCAGTACTTC.

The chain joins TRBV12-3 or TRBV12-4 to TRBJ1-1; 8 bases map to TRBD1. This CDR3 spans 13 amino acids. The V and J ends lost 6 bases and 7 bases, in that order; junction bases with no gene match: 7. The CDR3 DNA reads TGTGCCAGCAGCCCGACAGGGGACCGTGAAGCTTTCTTT. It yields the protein CASSPTGDREAFF.